Presented here are 7 T cell receptor beta chains from one specimen sequenced in a study of T cell responses to AZD1222 COVID-19 vaccine. Method: immunoSEQ multiplex PCR; TCRdb's copy keeps in-frame clones and lacks some. The profile shows over 85,000 clones, nearly 90% of them singletons. The sequenced sample was peripheral blood, obtained on day 0 of AZD1222 vaccination. These receptors were taken from an adult in good health.

The CDR3 loop reads CSASNRDRGINYGYTF. The CDR3, as DNA: TGCAGTGCTAGTAACCGGGACAGGGGCATAAACTATGGCTACACCTTC. The rearrangement uses TRBV20-1 and TRBJ1-2, with 10 bases that match TRBD1. This CDR3 region has 16 residues. V lost 3 bases to trimming and J lost 2 bases; unmatched junction nucleotides: 9. CDR1 DFQATT and CDR2 SNEGSKA come from the germline V gene (reference sequence).

A single count supports this clone. V usage is TRBV27 and J usage is TRBJ2-1, with 7 bases aligning to TRBD1. V dropped 6 bases and J dropped 7; count of bases not matched to a gene: 3. CDR3 length: 12 amino acids. Per germline, CDR1 MNHEY and CDR2 SMNVEV (reference sequence). CDR3 residues: CASRTGVNEQFF. Here the CDR3 DNA reads TGTGCCAGCAGAACAGGGGTGAATGAGCAGTTCTTC.

This sequence joins TRBV6-5 and TRBJ1-5; TRBD1 agrees at 9 bases. CDR3 length equals 14 residues. The V gene's germline CDR1 is MNHEY and CDR2 SVGAGI. The V and J ends lost 7 bases and 6 bases, in that order; junction bases with no gene match: 7. The CDR3 DNA sequence: TGTGCCAGCAAACTCACAGGGGGCGGTCAGCCCCAGCATTTT. This encodes CASKLTGGGQPQHF.

This chain links TRBV7-2 with TRBJ2-1; D assignment may be TRBD1 or TRBD2 (6 bases each). This CDR3 has 14 residues. Germline V gives CDR1 SGHTA, CDR2 FQGNSA. The V gene lost 5 bases and the J gene lost 4 bases, with 12 bases spanning the gap. CDR3 DNA sequence: TGTGCCAGCAGCCCAGGAGGGGGGTACAATGAGCAGTTCTTC. It yields the protein CASSPGGGYNEQFF.

The rearrangement links TRBV27 to TRBJ1-3; 8 bases are a match to TRBD1. The CDR3 is made up of 14 amino acids. Germline CDR1 is MNHEY and CDR2 is SMNVEV (reference sequence). V lost 5 bases and J lost 6; bases outside the gene matches: 6. Here the CDR3 reads CASSPSGQANTIYF. Here the CDR3 DNA reads TGTGCCAGCAGTCCTTCGGGACAGGCAAACACCATATATTTT.

The chain joins TRBV2 to TRBJ1-2; no definite D call. Trimming took 5 bases from V and 1 from J, leaving 5 bases between them. The CDR3 runs to 12 residues. Germline lookup yields CDR1 SNHLY and CDR2 FYNNEI. CDR3 sequence: CASSPNNYGYTF. CDR3 in DNA: TGTGCCAGCAGTCCTAATAACTATGGCTACACCTTC. Together with reference TRBV2 and TRBJ1-2, the CDR3 gives the full variable domain: EPEVTQTPSHQVTQMGQEVILRCVPISNHLYFYWYRQILGQKVEFLVSFYNNEISEKSEIFDDQFSVERPDGSNFTLKIRSTKLEDSAMYFCASSPNNYGYTFGSGTRLTVV.

This chain links TRBV4-1 with TRBJ2-3; possibly TRBD2 for D (5 bases). The V gene lost 5 bases and the J gene lost 4 bases, with 16 bases spanning the gap. The germline CDR1 and CDR2 sequences are MGHRA and YSYEKL. The CDR3 is made up of 15 amino acids. As DNA, the CDR3 is TGCGCCAGCAGCAAGCGGACGCAGGAGGCAGATACGCAGTATTTT. Translation gives CASSKRTQEADTQYF.